Presented here are 24 T cell receptor beta chains from one specimen sequenced in a study of T-cell reconstitution after alpha-beta-depleted transplantation in children. As it was prepared, the TCRbeta library received unique molecular identifiers. TCRdb used MiXCR to reprocess the PCR reads, holding one entry per CDR3 protein. This sample has 530,000 or so distinct CDR3 sequences, with 20% to 30% found just once. This specimen consisted of PBMCs, obtained before TCRalphabeta/CD19-depleted stem cell transplant. These receptors came from a boy less than two years old with Wiskott-Aldrich syndrome, due to receive a stem cell transplant.

This clonotype showed up just a few times. This chain uses TRBV5-1 with TRBJ2-5; TRBD2 aligns across 9 bases. The V gene's germline CDR1 is SGHRS and CDR2 YFSETQ. This CDR3 spans 12 amino acids. The trim removed 4 bases at V and 7 bases at J, leaving 2 bases unmatched. The CDR3 nucleotides read TGCGCCAGCAGCCTGACTAGCGGGACCCAGTACTTC. The encoded protein is CASSLTSGTQYF.

This clonotype was seen only a few times. The rearrangement links TRBV10-3 to TRBJ2-1, with D hard to call. The CDR3 is made up of 14 amino acids. With 6 bases removed from V and 5 bases from J, the gap between germline ends came to 14 bases. Germline CDR1 is ENHRY and CDR2 is SYGVKD. The CDR3 nucleotides read TGTGCCATCAGGACAAGCGTCATGGACAATGAGCAGTTCTTC. This sequence encodes CAIRTSVMDNEQFF.

The chain is built from TRBV19 and TRBJ2-5, with 9 nucleotides matching TRBD2. Germline V gene sequence: CDR1 LNHDA, CDR2 SQIVND (reference sequence). The CDR3 runs 16 residues. With 5 bases clipped from V and 4 bases from J, the junction kept 11 bases outside the gene matches. DNA for the CDR3: TGTGCCAGTAGTCCCGTCGGCGGGAGGGCCGCAGAGACCCAGTACTTC. Residues: CASSPVGGRAAETQYF.

This chain connects TRBV20-1 to TRBJ2-5; 8 bases map to TRBD2. Germline V CDR1 and CDR2: DFQATT, SNEGSKA (reference sequence). J lost 4 bases, V lost 0 bases, and 4 bases had no gene match. This CDR3 has 14 amino acids. CDR3 region: CSARELAVLETQYF. In nucleotides, the CDR3 is TGCAGTGCTAGAGAACTAGCGGTTTTAGAGACCCAGTACTTC.

The sample holds one count of this clonotype. The chain carries TRBV5-1 and TRBJ2-5, with TRBD2 matching over 7 bases. Germline V lookup: CDR1 SGHRS, CDR2 YFSETQ. V was pared by 1 base and J by 4 bases, with 4 bases of the junction left unmatched. This CDR3 is built from 14 residues. The CDR3 reads CASSLWGGAETQYF. Here the CDR3 DNA reads TGCGCCAGCAGCTTGTGGGGAGGGGCAGAGACCCAGTACTTC.

This clonotype occurred a few times. The genes are TRBV6-5 and TRBJ1-4; D may be TRBD1 (5 bases). The CDR3 is made up of 19 amino acids. From germline, CDR1 is MNHEY and CDR2 SVGAGI. V lost 0 bases and J lost 7, with 24 bases in between. This chain's CDR3 is CASSYSRLMVRGGGEKLFF. CDR3 DNA: TGTGCCAGCAGTTACTCGAGACTCATGGTACGGGGCGGTGGTGAAAAACTGTTTTTT.

This clonotype was counted between two and nine times. The rearrangement uses TRBV24-1 and TRBJ2-1; 9 bases align to TRBD2. This CDR3 is 15 amino acids long. V was clipped by 5 bases and J by 3 bases; unmatched bases: 4. Per germline, CDR1 KGHDR and CDR2 SFDVKD. The CDR3 bases are TGTGCCACCAGTGGGACTAGCGTCGGCTACAATGAGCAGTTCTTC. It encodes CATSGTSVGYNEQFF.

This clonotype was seen more than once but under ten times. The chain is built from TRBV5-1 and TRBJ2-5; 7 bases fit TRBD2. The CDR3 length is 15 residues. The V segment lost 2 bases and the J segment 0 bases; nucleotides outside the gene matches: 4. Per germline, CDR1 SGHRS and CDR2 YFSETQ. The CDR3 loop reads CASSLLAPYQETQYF. CDR3 nucleotide sequence: TGCGCCAGCAGCTTACTAGCGCCTTACCAAGAGACCCAGTACTTC.

The gene calls are TRBV6-1 and TRBJ2-5; D not resolved. CDR1 is MNHNS, CDR2 SASEGT, per germline. This CDR3 is built from 14 residues. Between the trimmed V and J ends, which lost 7 bases and 0 bases, there was a span of 12 bases. CDR3 DNA: TGTGCCAGCAATCCTGGGCTGTACCAAGAGACCCAGTACTTC. Translated, it gives CASNPGLYQETQYF.

This clonotype was counted a few times. The V call is TRBV30, the J call TRBJ1-4; D gene uncertain. Trimming left V 2 bases short and J 3 bases short, with 10 bases between. The CDR3 covers 14 residues. Germline loops: CDR1 GTSNPN, CDR2 SVGIG (reference sequence). This CDR3 reads CAWSMRSSNEKLFF. The CDR3 DNA follows: TGTGCCTGGAGTATGAGGTCCTCTAATGAAAAACTGTTTTTT.

The chain joins TRBV20-1 to TRBJ1-5; perhaps TRBD1 as D (5 bases). Trimming left V 6 bases short and J 6 bases short, with 12 bases between. The germline V gene has CDR1 DFQATT and CDR2 SNEGSKA (reference sequence). The CDR3 runs 12 residues. The CDR3 region has the DNA TGCAGTGCGAGGGGAGGGGCTCAGCCCCAGCATTTT. Protein sequence: CSARGGAQPQHF.

The rearrangement uses TRBV19 and TRBJ2-1, with 10 bases matching TRBD2. The CDR3 totals 15 residues. Per germline, CDR1 LNHDA and CDR2 SQIVND (reference sequence). V was pared by 7 bases and J by 5 bases, with 8 bases of the junction left unmatched. For the CDR3, the DNA is TGTGCCAGTAAAAGGGTAGCGGGGGGCGACAATGAGCAGTTCTTC. Protein product: CASKRVAGGDNEQFF.

The rearrangement joins TRBV10-3 to TRBJ2-6, with 9 bases aligning to TRBD1. CDR1 ENHRY and CDR2 SYGVKD come from the germline V gene. Trimming cost V 6 bases and J 0 bases; bases outside gene matches: 6. CDR3 size: 17 residues. The CDR3 sequence is CAISSGTGISGANVLTF. CDR3 DNA sequence: TGTGCCATCAGCTCCGGGACAGGGATCTCTGGGGCCAACGTCCTGACTTTC.

This clonotype was counted many times. The V call is TRBV5-1, the J call TRBJ2-1, with TRBD2 matching 9 bases. The CDR3 runs to 16 residues. CDR1 and CDR2 (germline): SGHRS, YFSETQ. The junction had 5 bases not matched to a gene; V was cut back by 0 bases and J by 4 bases. CDR3 nucleotides: TGCGCCAGCAGCTTGGGGTTGACTAGCGGTTACAATGAGCAGTTCTTC. This codes for CASSLGLTSGYNEQFF.

The chain carries TRBV5-1 and TRBJ2-2; no firm D call. Germline-derived CDR1 and CDR2 are SGHRS and YFSETQ. This CDR3 is 14 amino acids long. The V end was cut by 2 bases, the J end by 3 bases, with 8 bases between. Written as DNA, the CDR3 is TGCGCCAGCAGCTTTCGGCCCGACACCGGGGAGCTGTTTTTT. Protein: CASSFRPDTGELFF.

This clonotype was seen more than once but under ten times. This rearrangement joins TRBV20-1 to TRBJ2-7; D may be TRBD2 (6 bases). V was trimmed by 2 bases and J by 2 bases, leaving 16 bases between them. CDR3 size: 15 residues. Germline V gene lookup returns CDR1 DFQATT and CDR2 SNEGSKA (reference sequence). The CDR3 is CSARKFGWEAYEQYF. In DNA form, the CDR3 reads TGCAGTGCTAGAAAGTTCGGCTGGGAGGCCTACGAGCAGTACTTC.

This clonotype has just a few counts. The gene calls are TRBV3-1 and TRBJ2-3; 11 positions agree with TRBD2. The CDR3 totals 18 residues. V shed 1 base, J shed 1 base, and the junction held 7 bases outside the gene matches. Germline V gene lookup returns CDR1 LGHDT and CDR2 YNNKEL (reference sequence). CDR3 bases: TGTGCCAGCAGCCAAGTCGGGACTAGCGGTATAGGCACAGATACGCAGTATTTT. It is translated as CASSQVGTSGIGTDTQYF.

This clonotype occurred a few times. The chain is built from TRBV19 and TRBJ2-1, with TRBD2 identical over 11 bases. The J segment lost 11 bases and the V segment lost 7 bases, leaving 7 bases of the junction unmatched. The CDR3 consists of 13 residues. Germline assignment: CDR1 LNHDA and CDR2 SQIVND (reference sequence). The CDR3 sequence: CASISGRANKQFF. In nucleotides, the CDR3 is TGTGCCAGTATTAGCGGGAGGGCCAACAAGCAGTTCTTC.

The chain joins TRBV20-1 to TRBJ2-7; D gene ambiguous. Germline V gene data show CDR1 as DFQATT and CDR2 as SNEGSKA (reference sequence). Trimming stripped 3 bases from V and 10 bases from J, with 10 bases between. This CDR3 is built from 10 residues. CDR3 protein: CSASGSEQYF. DNA for the CDR3: TGCAGTGCTAGTGGGTCAGAACAGTACTTC.

This rearrangement joins TRBV2 to TRBJ1-5; D may be TRBD1 (5 bases). Germline V gives CDR1 SNHLY, CDR2 FYNNEI. The CDR3 extends over 16 amino acids. The germline V and J ends were trimmed by 0 bases and 5 bases, with 14 bases remaining between them. The CDR3 DNA reads as TGTGCCAGCAGTGAAGCGGGGAGGCAGGGCTATCAGCCCCAGCATTTT. Translation: CASSEAGRQGYQPQHF.

The rearrangement uses TRBV3-1 and TRBJ2-4; D gene unclear. V lost 0 bases and J 7 bases, leaving 10 bases between the germline ends. There are 14 residues in the CDR3. Germline lookup yields CDR1 LGHDT and CDR2 YNNKEL (reference sequence). The CDR3 is CASSQEDVWNIQYF. The DNA for the CDR3 is TGTGCCAGCAGCCAAGAGGACGTTTGGAACATTCAGTACTTC.

This clonotype was seen more than once but under ten times. The chain recombines TRBV6-5 with TRBJ2-5; 7 nucleotides match TRBD2. J gave up 6 bases and V 8 bases, and 6 bases lay outside the gene matches. CDR1 MNHEY and CDR2 SVGAGI come from the germline V gene. The CDR3 loop spans 12 amino acids. DNA of the CDR3: TGTGCCAGCCGTCAGGGAGGGAAGACCCAGTACTTC. Amino acid sequence: CASRQGGKTQYF.

This sequence joins TRBV20-1 and TRBJ2-7; TRBD2 aligns across 8 bases. The CDR3 covers 13 residues. Looked up from germline, CDR1 is DFQATT and CDR2 is SNEGSKA (reference sequence). The J segment lost 5 bases and the V segment lost 2 bases, leaving 5 bases of the junction unmatched. CDR3 in amino acids: CSARRRGDHEQYF. As DNA, the CDR3 is TGCAGTGCTAGAAGGCGGGGGGATCACGAGCAGTACTTC.

This clonotype was seen only a few times. The chain is built from TRBV7-9 and TRBJ2-7, with 11 bases lining up with TRBD2. V lost 5 bases and J lost 0; bases outside the gene matches: 6. Germline V gene lookup returns CDR1 SEHNR and CDR2 FQNEAQ (reference sequence). CDR3 length: 16 residues. CDR3 nucleotides: TGTGCCAGCAGCGAAACTGGGACTAGCGGCTCCTACGAGCAGTACTTC. Protein sequence: CASSETGTSGSYEQYF.